A selection of T cell receptor beta chains follows, all from one sample in a study of cytomegalovirus exposure and HLA in healthy donors. Profiling relied on immunoSEQ multiplex PCR, and the TCRdb table lists in-frame clones only, not all of them. Altogether more than 85,000 clones are present, around 75% being singletons, with the ten largest covering under 5.5%. Material: PBMCs. The receptors originated from a young woman in good health and CMV-seropositive. The CDR3 runs from the conserved cysteine through the conserved F or W. A D gene is named only where the DNA matches it firmly. Size is omitted from some rows. Given values are once, few, many or a class for expanded clones.

size	J	D	V	DNA	CDR3
.	TRBJ2-7	TRBD1	TRBV18	TGTGCCAGCTCACCAGGGACAGTCTCCGAGCAGTACTTC	CASSPGTVSEQYF
.	TRBJ1-4	TRBD1	TRBV5-1	TGCGCCAGCAGCTCGGGACAGGGGACTGAAAAACTGTTTTTT	CASSSGQGTEKLFF
once	TRBJ2-3	TRBD1	TRBV9	TGTGCCAGCAGCGTAGGTCCCGGGACAGGGGGCAGCACAGATACGCAGTATTTT	CASSVGPGTGGSTDTQYF
.	TRBJ2-5	.	TRBV30	TGTGCCTGGAAGCGCGGGACAGCCCTCCAAGAGACCCAGTACTTC	CAWKRGTALQETQYF
.	TRBJ2-5	TRBD2	TRBV15	TGTGCCACCAGCAGAGATCGGGGGGTGGGAGCGGGAGAGACCCAGTACTTC	CATSRDRGVGAGETQYF
.	TRBJ2-5	.	TRBV5-1	TGCGCCAGCAGCTTGCACTTTAGTTCGGAGACCCAGTACTTC	CASSLHFSSETQYF
.	TRBJ2-1	TRBD2	TRBV5-1	TGCGCCAGCAGCTTGTTTGCCGGGACTAGCGGGCTTTACAATGAGCAGTTCTTC	CASSLFAGTSGLYNEQFF
.	TRBJ2-1	TRBD2	TRBV18	TGTGCCAGCTCATCGGGACTAGCGGCGGTAAATGAGCAGTTCTTC	CASSSGLAAVNEQFF
.	TRBJ2-7	.	TRBV4-1	TGCGCCAGCAGCCAAGGTGTAGGGGCGGGGCGCTACGAGCAGTACTTC	CASSQGVGAGRYEQYF
.	TRBJ2-2	TRBD2	TRBV11-2	TGTGCCAGCAGCTTCATAACTAGCGGCACCGGGGAGCTGTTTTTT	CASSFITSGTGELFF
.	TRBJ2-3	TRBD2	TRBV5-1	TGCGCCAGCAGCTTAACTAGCGGGAGAGGCACAGATACGCAGTATTTT	CASSLTSGRGTDTQYF
.	TRBJ2-2	TRBD2	TRBV30	TGTGCCTGGAGTCAAGGCGGGAGTGTCACCGGGGAGCTGTTTTTT	CAWSQGGSVTGELFF
.	TRBJ2-7	TRBD2	TRBV5-4	TGTGCCAGCAGCTCAGGGACTAGCGGGTCCGCCTACGAGCAGTACTTC	CASSSGTSGSAYEQYF
.	TRBJ2-1	TRBD2	TRBV28	TGTGCCACCCTGGGACTAGCGGGAACTAGCTCCTACAATGAGCAGTTCTTC	CATLGLAGTSSYNEQFF
.	TRBJ2-7	.	TRBV7-2	TGTGCCAGCAGCTCCGCTCGTTGGCAGGTCCCATCATACGAGCAGTACTTC	CASSSARWQVPSYEQYF
.	TRBJ2-7	TRBD2	TRBV29-1	TGCAGCGTGGGGACTAGCGGCTTTCCCTACGAGCAGTCCTTC	CSVGTSGFPYEQSF
once	TRBJ2-7	.	TRBV7-3	TGTGCCAGCAGCTTAACGGGACTTGGGCCTTACGAGCAGTACTTC	CASSLTGLGPYEQYF
.	TRBJ2-7	TRBD2	TRBV4-1	TGCGCCAGCAGCCAAAGCGGGAGAAGGGACGAGCAGTACTTC	CASSQSGRRDEQYF
.	TRBJ2-7	.	TRBV5-6	TGTGCCAGCAGCTTGCCTATCTCCTACGAGCAGTACTTC	CASSLPISYEQYF
few	TRBJ1-4	.	TRBV4-1	TGCGCCAGCAGCCAGTTTCCGGGACACCTTTCGGGGGAAAAACTGTTTTTT	CASSQFPGHLSGEKLFF
.	TRBJ1-2	.	TRBV20-1	TGCAGTGCTGCGGTTGACTATGGCTACACCTTC	CSAAVDYGYTF
.	TRBJ2-7	TRBD1	TRBV2	TGTGCCAGCAGCCTGACAGGGGGGGTCTACGAGCAGTACTTC	CASSLTGGVYEQYF
.	TRBJ1-1	TRBD1	TRBV7-3	TGTGCCAGCAGCCCTCAGGGGGGCAACACTGAAGCTTTCTTT	CASSPQGGNTEAFF
.	TRBJ2-1	TRBD2	TRBV25-1	TGTGCCAGCAGTGAAGGACTAGCGGGCTACTCCTCCTACAATGAGCAGTTCTTC	CASSEGLAGYSSYNEQFF
.	TRBJ2-2	.	TRBV19	TGTGCCAGTATACTTTCCGGGGAGCTGTTTTTT	CASILSGELFF
few	TRBJ2-3	.	TRBV7-3	TGTGCCAGCAGCTTTGGACAAAGCACAGATACGCAGTATTTT	CASSFGQSTDTQYF
.	TRBJ2-5	.	TRBV7-7	TGTGCCAGCAGCTTATCGGACAACGCAGGAGAGACCCAGTACTTC	CASSLSDNAGETQYF
.	TRBJ2-6	.	TRBV25-1	TGTGCCAGCAGGGGGGGGCGGTCAAGCTCTGGGGCCAACGTCCTGACTTTC	CASRGGRSSSGANVLTF
.	TRBJ2-7	TRBD1	TRBV5-1	TGCGCCAGCAGCTTAGGGGGCGCTAGATACGAGCAGTACTTC	CASSLGGARYEQYF
.	TRBJ1-2	TRBD1	TRBV18	TGTGCCAGCTCACCACCGGTGCGGACAGGGAGCAACTATGGCTACACCTTC	CASSPPVRTGSNYGYTF
.	TRBJ2-7	TRBD2	TRBV4-3	TGCGCCAGCAGCCAAGATCGGGCGGGAGACCCCCCCTACGAGCAGTACTTC	CASSQDRAGDPPYEQYF
.	TRBJ2-1	TRBD2	TRBV15	TGTGCCACCAGCAGAGCGGGAGGGTTGGATGAGCAGTTCTTC	CATSRAGGLDEQFF
.	TRBJ1-1	TRBD1	TRBV19	TGTGCCAGTAGTAGAAGGACAGGGGCTCCCACTGAAGCTTTCTTT	CASSRRTGAPTEAFF
few	TRBJ1-2	.	TRBV18	TGTGCCAGCTCACCTCTCACAGGGTCCCCAGCTAACTATGGCTACACCTTC	CASSPLTGSPANYGYTF
.	TRBJ2-3	.	TRBV30	TGTGCCTCTCGGGCTAGCGCCCATCCAGGGGGGACGCAGTATTTT	CASRASAHPGGTQYF
.	TRBJ2-1	TRBD2	TRBV5-8	TGTGCCAGCAGCTCCCGGATAGCGGGGCCTTCCTACAATGAGCAGTTCTTC	CASSSRIAGPSYNEQFF
once	TRBJ2-7	.	TRBV5-6	TGTGCCAGCAGCTTGGCACTCCTCTCCTACGAGCAGTACTTC	CASSLALLSYEQYF
.	TRBJ2-1	TRBD2	TRBV28	TGTGCCAGCAGCGCTAGCGGATTCTACAATGAGCAGTTCTTC	CASSASGFYNEQFF
.	TRBJ1-2	TRBD1	TRBV9	TGTGCCAGCAGCGCCGGGACAGGGGACTATGGCTACACCTTC	CASSAGTGDYGYTF
.	TRBJ2-1	TRBD2	TRBV10-3	TGTGCCATCAGTGGGGTGGGAGCGGGGGGCAGCTCCTACAATGAGCAGTTCTTC	CAISGVGAGGSSYNEQFF
.	TRBJ2-7	.	TRBV30	TGTGCCTGGAGTGTATCTCTGGTGAGGGGGACCGACTCCTACGAGCAGTACTTC	CAWSVSLVRGTDSYEQYF
.	TRBJ2-5	TRBD2	TRBV6-5	TGTGCCAGCATTCCGGGGGGGGAAGGGACGGAGACCCAGTACTTC	CASIPGGEGTETQYF
.	TRBJ2-7	TRBD1	TRBV7-2	TGTGCCAGCAGCTGGACAGGGAACTACGAGCAGTACTTC	CASSWTGNYEQYF
few	TRBJ1-1	.	TRBV4-3	TGCGCCAGCAGCCAAACCCTAGAGGTCACTGAAGCTTTCTTT	CASSQTLEVTEAFF
.	TRBJ2-7	.	TRBV4-1	TGCGCCAGCAGCCAAGATGGGCAGGGGCCCGAGCAGTACTTC	CASSQDGQGPEQYF
few	TRBJ1-2	.	TRBV19	TGTGCCAGTAGTATAGGAGGAGCGGGCTATGGCTACACCTTC	CASSIGGAGYGYTF
.	TRBJ2-7	TRBD2	TRBV7-9	TGTGCCAGCAGCCGGACTAGCGGGAGTACGCACTACGAGCAGTACTTC	CASSRTSGSTHYEQYF
.	TRBJ2-7	TRBD1	TRBV27	TGTGCCAGTCTCCGACAGGGAACCTACGAGCAGTACTTC	CASLRQGTYEQYF
.	TRBJ1-2	TRBD1	TRBV6-5	TGTGCCAGCAACGACAGGGAGCGCTACACCTTC	CASNDRERYTF
.	TRBJ2-7	TRBD2	TRBV5-1	TGCGCCAGCAGCTTACTAGCGAAAGCCTACGAGCAGTACTTC	CASSLLAKAYEQYF
.	TRBJ1-4	TRBD1	TRBV28	TGTGCCAGCAGTTTAACAGGGGCGAGGGAAAAACTGTTTTTT	CASSLTGAREKLFF
.	TRBJ2-1	TRBD2	TRBV14	TGTGCCAGCAGCCAAGAGTCCCACTTCACAGCGGGAGGGCAGGGAAATGAGCAGTTCTTC	CASSQESHFTAGGQGNEQFF
.	TRBJ1-1	.	TRBV7-3	TGTGCCAGCAGCTTAAAAGAGACAGTGGGCACTGAAGCTTTCTTT	CASSLKETVGTEAFF
few	TRBJ1-4	.	TRBV6-5	TGTGCCAGCATGGGGGCGTTTCAAAATGAAAAACTGTTTTTT	CASMGAFQNEKLFF